Below, 9 T cell receptor beta chains from the same sample are listed, as sequenced in a study of blood T cell repertoires in COVID-19. Method: immunoSEQ multiplex PCR; TCRdb's copy keeps in-frame clones and lacks some. The data hold 80,000 to 85,000 clones, with 70% to 85% observed a single time. Material for sequencing was peripheral blood. The receptors shown here come from a human donor in a cohort sampled during active COVID-19.

This rearrangement joins TRBV19 to TRBJ2-7; tentative D call: TRBD1 (5 bases). The CDR3 totals 13 residues. Germline CDR1 is LNHDA and CDR2 is SQIVND (reference sequence). Trimming shortened V by 3 bases and J by 3 bases, and 9 bases separated the two germline ends. CDR3 DNA sequence: TGTGCCAGTAGTATGGGCCAGGGCTACGAGCAGTACTTC. Translation: CASSMGQGYEQYF.

The rearrangement uses TRBV28 and TRBJ2-5; perhaps TRBD2 as D (5 bases). V lost 3 bases to trimming and J lost 5 bases, with 16 bases between them. Germline CDR1 reads MDHEN; CDR2 reads SYDVKM. The CDR3 sequence is 15 residues long. CDR3 protein: CASSFYRSVTETQYF. The CDR3 DNA sequence: TGTGCCAGCAGTTTCTATCGTAGCGTAACTGAGACCCAGTACTTC.

The CDR3 here is CASSFGLYGYTF. CDR3 coding DNA: TGTGCCAGCAGTTTTGGCCTGTATGGCTACACCTTC. V is TRBV12-3 or TRBV12-4 and J is TRBJ1-2; no firm D call. V was cut by 3 bases and J by 5 bases, with 7 bases left in between. This CDR3 is built from 12 residues.

J is TRBJ2-7 and V is TRBV5-4, with 10 bases identical to TRBD1. Germline CDR1 is SGHNT and CDR2 is YYREEE (reference sequence). J lost 5 bases, V lost 0 bases, and 5 bases had no gene match. There are 15 residues in the CDR3. CDR3 in DNA: TGTGCCAGCAGCTTGGCCCCCGGGACAGGGGACGAGCAGTACTTC. Amino acids: CASSLAPGTGDEQYF.

The chain uses TRBV18 and TRBJ2-5; TRBD2 aligns across 9 bases. The V segment lost 3 bases and the J segment 0 bases; nucleotides outside the gene matches: 14. The CDR3 has 19 residues. CDR1 is KGHSH, CDR2 LQKENI, per germline. The CDR3 sequence: CASSPTFSVSGGYQETQYF. For the CDR3, the DNA is TGTGCCAGCTCACCTACTTTCTCGGTCAGCGGGGGGTACCAAGAGACCCAGTACTTC. Combining the CDR3 with reference TRBV18 and TRBJ2-5 gives the whole variable domain NAGVMQNPRHLVRRRGQEARLRCSPMKGHSHVYWYRQLPEEGLKFMVYLQKENIIDESGMPKERFSAEFPKEGPSILRIQQVVRGDSAAYFCASSPTFSVSGGYQETQYFGPGTRLLVL.

A few counts support this clone. The CDR3 bases are TGTGCCAGCAGCCAGCAGCGGGGGTCGCGGGAGACCCAGTACTTC. Amino acid sequence: CASSQQRGSRETQYF. The chain uses TRBV3-1 (or the pseudogene TRBV3-2) and TRBJ2-5; 8 bases are a match to TRBD2. Per the germline V gene, CDR1 is LGHDT and CDR2 is YNNKEL (reference sequence). Trimming removed 3 bases from V and 5 bases from J; junction bases left unmatched: 8. CDR3 length: 15 residues.

V and J are TRBV19 and TRBJ2-5; 11 bases line up with TRBD2. The germline V gene has CDR1 LNHDA and CDR2 SQIVND (reference sequence). The CDR3 loop spans 16 amino acids. The V and J ends lost 4 bases and 5 bases, in that order; junction bases with no gene match: 9. The CDR3 nucleotides read TGTGCCAGTAGTAGAACACGGGGACTAGCGGTGGAGACCCAGTACTTC. It encodes CASSRTRGLAVETQYF.

The chain recombines TRBV9 with TRBJ1-1; 11 bases agree with TRBD1. V dropped 3 bases and J dropped 4; count of bases not matched to a gene: 5. The CDR3 is 15 residues long. CDR1 and CDR2 (germline): SGDLS, YYNGEE. In DNA form, the CDR3 reads TGTGCCAGCAGCGCTCGGGACAGGGGGGGCACTGAAGCTTTCTTT. Its protein product is CASSARDRGGTEAFF. Supplemented by reference TRBV9 and TRBJ1-1, the full variable domain reads DSGVTQTPKHLITATGQRVTLRCSPRSGDLSVYWYQQSLDQGLQFLIQYYNGEERAKGNILERFSAQQFPDLHSELNLSSLELGDSALYFCASSARDRGGTEAFFGQGTRLTVV.

The chain couples TRBV28 to TRBJ1-5; 7 positions agree with TRBD1. J lost 0 bases, V lost 6 bases, and 2 bases had no gene match. The germline V gene has CDR1 MDHEN and CDR2 SYDVKM. This CDR3 comprises 14 residues. The CDR3 here is CASSRGYSNQPQHF. As DNA, the CDR3 is TGTGCCAGCAGCAGGGGGTATAGCAATCAGCCCCAGCATTTT.